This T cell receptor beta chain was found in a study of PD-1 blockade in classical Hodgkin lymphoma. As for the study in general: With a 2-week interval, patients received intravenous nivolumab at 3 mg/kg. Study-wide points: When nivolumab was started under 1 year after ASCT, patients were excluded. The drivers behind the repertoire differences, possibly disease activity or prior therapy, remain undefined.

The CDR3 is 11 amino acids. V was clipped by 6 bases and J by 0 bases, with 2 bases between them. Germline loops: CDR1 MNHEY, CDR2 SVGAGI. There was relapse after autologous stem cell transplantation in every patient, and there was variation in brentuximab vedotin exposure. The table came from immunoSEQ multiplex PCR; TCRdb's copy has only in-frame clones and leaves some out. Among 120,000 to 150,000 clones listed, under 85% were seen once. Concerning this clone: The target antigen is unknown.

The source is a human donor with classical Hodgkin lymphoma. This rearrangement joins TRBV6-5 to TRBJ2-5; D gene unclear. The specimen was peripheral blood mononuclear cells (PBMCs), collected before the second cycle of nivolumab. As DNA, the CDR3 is TGTGCCAGCAGCAACCAAGAGACCCAGTACTTC. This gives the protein CASSNQETQYF.